What follows are 28 T cell receptor beta chains derived from one specimen sequenced in a study of blood T cell repertoires in COVID-19. Sequencing used immunoSEQ multiplex PCR; TCRdb keeps in-frame clones, though not all of them. The sample has approximately 130,000 clones, about 77% seen once; the top ten hold about 18%. Sequencing input: peripheral blood. Every receptor here comes from a man older than 75 with acute or convalescent COVID-19.

This chain connects TRBV10-3 to TRBJ2-5; D uncertain. Germline CDR1 and CDR2: ENHRY and SYGVKD. The length of the CDR3 is 12 residues. Trimming stripped 9 bases from V and 1 base from J, with 9 bases between. The CDR3 loop reads CAIAVTQETQYF. In nucleotides, the CDR3 is TGTGCCATTGCGGTAACCCAAGAGACCCAGTACTTC.

This chain connects TRBV27 to TRBJ2-1; a possible D gene is TRBD2 (6 bases). The CDR3 runs to 17 residues. Per the germline V gene, CDR1 is MNHEY and CDR2 is SMNVEV (reference sequence). Between the trimmed V and J ends, which lost 5 bases and 4 bases, there was a span of 21 bases. The CDR3 nucleotides read TGTGCCAGCAGTCCGACTTGGGAAGCTGGGGGGTACAATGAGCAGTTCTTC. Its protein product is CASSPTWEAGGYNEQFF.

This clone came up a few times. This sequence joins TRBV7-9 and TRBJ1-2; D perhaps matches TRBD1 (6 bases). Between the trimmed V and J ends, which lost 0 bases and 2 bases, there was a span of 10 bases. The CDR3 totals 15 residues. The germline gives CDR1 SEHNR, CDR2 FQNEAQ (reference sequence). CDR3 sequence reads: CASSLASGENYGYTF. The DNA of the CDR3 is TGTGCCAGCAGCTTAGCTTCAGGGGAGAACTATGGCTACACCTTC.

This chain connects TRBV5-1 to TRBJ2-5, with TRBD2 as a possible D gene (6 bases). V was pared by 0 bases and J by 5 bases, with 11 bases between. The germline CDR1 and CDR2 sequences are SGHRS and YFSETQ. The CDR3 is made up of 14 amino acids. The CDR3 loop is CASSLGQGLETQYF. The DNA of the CDR3 is TGCGCCAGCAGCTTGGGGCAGGGACTCGAGACCCAGTACTTC.

This clone was detected only once. The genes are TRBV27 and TRBJ2-7, with 9 bases identical to TRBD1. In germline, CDR1 is MNHEY, CDR2 SMNVEV (reference sequence). The CDR3 totals 16 residues. Trimming removed 5 bases from V and 0 bases from J; junction bases left unmatched: 8. The CDR3 here is CASSPGQGRSSYEQYF. In nucleotides, the CDR3 is TGTGCCAGCAGTCCGGGACAGGGCCGCAGCTCCTACGAGCAGTACTTC.

This chain's CDR3 is CATRQGSSGNTIYF. The CDR3 DNA reads TGTGCCACCCGTCAGGGGAGTTCTGGAAACACCATATATTTT. The chain carries TRBV2 and TRBJ1-3; weak D call: TRBD1 (6 bases). The CDR3 contains 14 residues. CDR1 and CDR2 from the germline V gene are SNHLY and FYNNEI. Trimming stripped 10 bases from V and 1 base from J, with 14 bases between.

V usage is TRBV4-1 and J usage is TRBJ2-7; 7 bases align to TRBD1. Losses at the gene ends were 6 bases for V and 2 bases for J; bases not matched to a gene: 10. The CDR3 is made up of 15 amino acids. CDR1 and CDR2 (germline): MGHRA, YSYEKL. The CDR3 DNA is TGCGCCAGCAGACTTTACGGGACAGCTACCTACGAGCAGTACTTC. Its protein is CASRLYGTATYEQYF.

The chain employs TRBV10-3 and TRBJ2-1, with TRBD1 identical over 10 bases. Trimming removed 1 base from V and 6 bases from J; junction bases left unmatched: 6. The CDR3 length is 16 residues. Germline CDR1 and CDR2: ENHRY and SYGVKD. The CDR3 nucleotides read TGTGCCATCAGTGAGTACCGGGACAGGGGCCTCAATGAGCAGTTCTTC. It specifies CAISEYRDRGLNEQFF.

The V gene is TRBV4-2, the J gene TRBJ1-2; the D gene is possibly TRBD1 (5 bases). The V gene's germline CDR1 is LGHNA and CDR2 YNFKEQ. This CDR3 is built from 16 residues. With 0 bases removed from V and 4 bases from J, the gap between germline ends came to 15 bases. The CDR3 protein is CASSQDTQGLIYGYTF. The CDR3 DNA reads TGTGCCAGCAGCCAAGATACCCAGGGACTAATCTATGGCTACACCTTC.

The chain uses TRBV7-9 and TRBJ1-2; D is uncertain. Germline-derived CDR1 and CDR2 are SEHNR and FQNEAQ (reference sequence). The CDR3 has 12 residues. Deletions cut 1 base from V and 6 bases from J, with 6 bases between. CDR3 in DNA: TGTGCCAGCAGCTTAGGACTCCATGGCTACACCTTC. It codes for CASSLGLHGYTF.

The V and J genes are TRBV18 and TRBJ1-6; 7 positions agree with TRBD1. V lost 3 bases, J lost 5 bases, and 4 bases stayed unmatched. The CDR3 is 15 amino acids. CDR1 KGHSH and CDR2 LQKENI come from the germline V gene. As DNA, the CDR3 is TGTGCCAGCTCACCCCGGGACAGTCATAATTCACCCCTCCACTTT. Its protein product is CASSPRDSHNSPLHF.

The V and J genes are TRBV5-6 and TRBJ1-5, with D hard to call. Trimming left V 0 bases short and J 4 bases short, with 8 bases between. Per germline, CDR1 SGHDT and CDR2 YYEEEE. This CDR3 is 14 amino acids long. CDR3 loop: CASSLGRANQPQHF. The CDR3 DNA sequence: TGTGCCAGCAGCTTGGGGCGGGCGAATCAGCCCCAGCATTTT.

The V gene is TRBV6-6, the J gene TRBJ2-5; 11 bases line up with TRBD1. The CDR3 consists of 14 residues. Germline V gene data show CDR1 as MNHNY and CDR2 as SVGAGI (reference sequence). V was pared by 6 bases and J by 11 bases, with 11 bases of the junction left unmatched. CDR3 in amino acids: CASSPNRDRGSQYF. For the CDR3, the DNA is TGTGCCAGCAGCCCCAATCGGGACAGGGGGTCACAGTACTTC.

The chain joins TRBV2 to TRBJ1-2; D is ambiguous. Germline values: CDR1 SNHLY, CDR2 FYNNEI. Deletions cut 1 base from V and 1 base from J, with 7 bases between. The CDR3 has 14 amino acids. CDR3 nucleotides: TGTGCCAGCAGTGAAGTAGCCGGTAACTATGGCTACACCTTC. Translating gives CASSEVAGNYGYTF. Combining the CDR3 with reference TRBV2 and TRBJ1-2 gives the whole variable domain EPEVTQTPSHQVTQMGQEVILRCVPISNHLYFYWYRQILGQKVEFLVSFYNNEISEKSEIFDDQFSVERPDGSNFTLKIRSTKLEDSAMYFCASSEVAGNYGYTFGSGTRLTVV.

The rearrangement joins TRBV10-3 to TRBJ2-5; 12 nucleotides line up with TRBD2. The CDR3 is 16 amino acids. V was pared by 6 bases and J by 1 base, with 6 bases of the junction left unmatched. Germline values: CDR1 ENHRY, CDR2 SYGVKD. CDR3 region: CAIRGGLAGRQETQYF. For the CDR3, the DNA is TGTGCCATCAGGGGGGGACTAGCGGGCCGCCAAGAGACCCAGTACTTC.

The CDR3 loop reads CASSSGTGEDTQYF. The CDR3 DNA follows: TGTGCCAGCTCGTCCGGGACAGGGGAAGATACGCAGTATTTT. This chain uses TRBV18 with TRBJ2-3, with 10 bases matching TRBD1. The CDR3 is made up of 14 amino acids. Germline values: CDR1 KGHSH, CDR2 LQKENI. V lost 6 bases and J lost 5; bases outside the gene matches: 5.

This clone was counted only a few times. The chain employs TRBV4-1 and TRBJ2-7; 7 nucleotides align to TRBD1. Germline V gene sequence: CDR1 MGHRA, CDR2 YSYEKL. V lost 1 base and J lost 0; bases outside the gene matches: 3. The CDR3 runs to 15 residues. The CDR3 DNA is TGCGCCAGCAGCCAAGCCGGGACAGACTCCTACGAGCAGTACTTC. Amino acid sequence: CASSQAGTDSYEQYF.

The chain is built from TRBV28 and TRBJ1-3; no clear D gene. Germline values: CDR1 MDHEN, CDR2 SYDVKM. The CDR3 runs to 17 residues. Trimming removed 6 bases from V and 0 bases from J, with 18 bases in between. CDR3 in amino acids: CASRAGTTLLSGNTIYF. CDR3 in DNA: TGTGCCAGCAGGGCGGGAACGACCCTTCTCTCTGGAAACACCATATATTTT.

The genes are TRBV5-1 and TRBJ1-2, with TRBD1 matching 7 bases. Germline loops: CDR1 SGHRS, CDR2 YFSETQ. V was pared by 0 bases and J by 1 base, with 3 bases of the junction left unmatched. This CDR3 is 15 amino acids long. CDR3 protein: CASSLEGGNNYGYTF. CDR3 coding DNA: TGCGCCAGCAGCTTGGAAGGGGGCAATAACTATGGCTACACCTTC.

The table lists this clone with a few counts. The chain links TRBV4-1 to TRBJ1-1; 8 nucleotides line up with TRBD1. CDR3 length equals 14 residues. The ends lost 7 bases at V and 1 base at J; junction bases unmatched: 5. The germline V gene has CDR1 MGHRA and CDR2 YSYEKL. CDR3 sequence reads: CASTLGQGNTEAFF. For the CDR3, the DNA is TGCGCCAGCACCCTTGGACAGGGGAACACTGAAGCTTTCTTT.

The CDR3 nucleotides are TGCGCCAGCAGCCATTCGTGGGGAGTCGATGAGCAGTTCTTC. As protein: CASSHSWGVDEQFF. The chain is built from TRBV5-1 and TRBJ2-1; tentatively, D is TRBD2 (5 bases). Trimming removed 4 bases from V and 8 bases from J, with 16 bases in between. CDR3 length equals 14 residues. The germline CDR1 and CDR2 sequences are SGHRS and YFSETQ. Complete variable domain (other parts from reference TRBV5-1 and TRBJ2-1): KAGVTQTPRYLIKTRGQQVTLSCSPISGHRSVSWYQQTPGQGLQFLFEYFSETQRNKGNFPGRFSGRQFSNSRSEMNVSTLELGDSALYLCASSHSWGVDEQFFGPGTRLTVL.

This chain joins TRBV10-2 and TRBJ1-5, with 9 bases matching TRBD1. Germline CDR1 reads WSHSY; CDR2 reads SAAADI. The CDR3 runs 13 residues. J lost 6 bases, V lost 4 bases, and 1 base had no gene match. The CDR3 sequence is CASSGQGGQPQHF. In DNA form, the CDR3 reads TGCGCCAGCAGTGGACAGGGGGGTCAGCCCCAGCATTTT.

This chain uses TRBV5-6 with TRBJ1-3; D is uncertain. Trimming stripped 0 bases from V and 0 bases from J, with 16 bases between. CDR1 SGHDT and CDR2 YYEEEE come from the germline V gene. The CDR3 runs 18 residues. The CDR3 nucleotides are TGTGCCAGCAGCTTGGTGGAGGGAAACTCTCCCTCTGGAAACACCATATATTTT. Translating gives CASSLVEGNSPSGNTIYF.

V is TRBV4-1 and J is TRBJ2-6; possibly TRBD1 for D (6 bases). The CDR3 contains 16 residues. Germline V gives CDR1 MGHRA, CDR2 YSYEKL. V dropped 0 bases and J dropped 2 bases, with 8 bases sitting between them. CDR3: CASSQDTGTGANVLTF. In nucleotides, the CDR3 is TGCGCCAGCAGCCAAGACACAGGGACTGGGGCCAACGTCCTGACTTTC.

This sequence joins TRBV10-3 and TRBJ2-7; a weak D match, TRBD1 (6 bases). This CDR3 comprises 15 residues. Trimming took off 4 bases at V and 3 bases at J, with 16 bases between the two ends. Germline V gene sequence: CDR1 ENHRY, CDR2 SYGVKD. The CDR3 sequence: CAISGSGTQSYEQYF. The CDR3 bases are TGTGCCATCAGTGGATCCGGGACACAAAGCTACGAGCAGTACTTC.

The chain has TRBV7-2 and TRBJ2-1; 7 bases map to TRBD1. This CDR3 region has 15 residues. The ends lost 8 bases at V and 2 bases at J; junction bases unmatched: 9. Looked up from germline, CDR1 is SGHTA and CDR2 is FQGNSA. CDR3 residues: CASGKGGEAYNEQFF. The CDR3 nucleotides are TGTGCCAGCGGAAAAGGGGGCGAGGCCTACAATGAGCAGTTCTTC.

The chain couples TRBV5-1 to TRBJ2-1; a possible D gene is TRBD2 (6 bases). Germline CDR1 SGHRS, CDR2 YFSETQ. V gave up 4 bases and J gave up 7 bases, with 18 bases separating them. The CDR3 runs 15 residues. CDR3 region: CASSPAGTTSNEQFF. In DNA form, the CDR3 reads TGCGCCAGCAGCCCCGCGGGGACGACTTCGAATGAGCAGTTCTTC.

The chain carries TRBV6-5 and TRBJ1-1; D call uncertain. The V end lost 6 bases, the J end lost 3 bases, and 11 bases lay between the germline ends. The CDR3 contains 13 residues. CDR1 and CDR2 (germline): MNHEY, SVGAGI. CDR3 sequence reads: CASRREADTEAFF. CDR3 sequence (DNA): TGTGCCAGCAGGAGGGAGGCGGACACTGAAGCTTTCTTT.